These 5 T cell receptor beta chains were all obtained from the same sample, sequenced in a study of vaccination effects on CD4 cells after COVID-19. No cognate antigen is known for these TCRs. Sequencing in the ViraFEST assay came after antigen-specific CD4+ T cells had been expanded with viral peptide pools, which were used to stimulate PBMC. When nine to ten days of culture had elapsed, CD4+ T cells were isolated. Repertoires were generated with immunoSEQ multiplex PCR, while TCRdb's copy carries only in-frame clones and drops some. This table has tens of thousands of clones, approximately 70% appearing once. The sample was CD4+ T cells from PBMCs cultured with HCoV-229E spike peptides, taken before COVID-19 vaccination. Receptor source: a human donor who received a COVID-19 vaccine.

This clone was observed a handful of times. The V gene is TRBV19, the J gene TRBJ2-7; 7 nucleotides agree with TRBD1. J was trimmed by 5 bases and V by 5 bases; bases with no gene match: 6. This CDR3 is 13 amino acids long. From germline, CDR1 is LNHDA and CDR2 SQIVND (reference sequence). The CDR3 sequence: CASSEQGVDEQYF. The CDR3 DNA sequence: TGTGCCAGTAGTGAGCAGGGGGTAGACGAGCAGTACTTC. The variable domain in full, completed from reference TRBV19 and TRBJ2-7, reads DGGITQSPKYLFRKEGQNVTLSCEQNLNHDAMYWYRQDPGQGLRLIYYSQIVNDFQKGDIAEGYSVSREKKESFPLTVTSAQKNPTAFYLCASSEQGVDEQYFGPGTRLTVT.

V and J are TRBV30 and TRBJ1-5; D is undetermined. Looked up from germline, CDR1 is GTSNPN and CDR2 is SVGIG (reference sequence). Trimming shortened V by 0 bases and J by 5 bases, and 8 bases separated the two germline ends. This CDR3 is built from 13 residues. The CDR3 DNA follows: TGTGCCTGGAGTGTACGGGGAGATCAGCCCCAGCATTTT. Protein product: CAWSVRGDQPQHF. The full variable domain, rest sourced from reference TRBV30 and TRBJ1-5, is SQTIHQWPATLVQPVGSPLSLECTVEGTSNPNLYWYRQAAGRGLQLLFYSVGIGQISSEVPQNLSASRPQDRQFILSSKKLLLSDSGFYLCAWSVRGDQPQHFGDGTRLSIL.

The chain joins TRBV13 to TRBJ2-7; a weak D match, TRBD1 (5 bases). Between the trimmed V and J ends, which lost 5 bases and 3 bases, there was a span of 26 bases. This CDR3 region has 18 residues. Germline values: CDR1 PRHDT, CDR2 FYEKMQ (reference sequence). Written as DNA, the CDR3 is TGTGCCAGCAGCCCCTTAGACCTCGTACTTCAGGGTAACTACGAGCAGTACTTC. This codes for CASSPLDLVLQGNYEQYF.

V gene TRBV5-1 combines with J gene TRBJ2-3; D remains ambiguous. Trimming pared 4 bases from V and 4 bases from J, leaving 10 bases between. This CDR3 region has 13 residues. Germline-derived CDR1 and CDR2 are SGHRS and YFSETQ. The CDR3 nucleotides read TGCGCCAGCAGCCCACGAGGAGCAGATACGCAGTATTTT. Its translation is CASSPRGADTQYF.

The gene calls are TRBV6-5 and TRBJ2-7; TRBD1 agrees at 7 bases. The CDR3 consists of 15 residues. Losses at the gene ends were 3 bases for V and 2 bases for J; bases not matched to a gene: 7. The germline V gene has CDR1 MNHEY and CDR2 SVGAGI. The chain's CDR3 is CASSYWDSPAYEQYF. For the CDR3, the DNA is TGTGCCAGCAGTTATTGGGACAGCCCAGCCTACGAGCAGTACTTC.